This is a list of T cell receptor beta chains from one sample in a study of OX40 agonist ivuxolimab in advanced cancers. Only in-frame clones appear in the TCRdb table, and some are missing; sequencing was by immunoSEQ multiplex PCR. The sample shows approximately 62,000 clones, approximately 91% of them seen only once. The sequences come from CD4+ or CD8+ T cells sorted from blood, collected in a trial of the OX40 agonist ivuxolimab. The receptors were gathered from an adult with an advanced solid tumor such as melanoma, head and neck, liver or kidney cancer. Each CDR3 is given with its conserved first and last residue. Each record gives: clone size, J gene, V gene, D gene, CDR3 DNA, CDR3 protein. D genes are given only for firm matches. Rows give clone size only sometimes, using once, few, many, or a class for an expanded clone.

. TRBJ2-5 TRBV6-6 TRBD1 TGTGCCAGCAGACCCCAGGGGGCCGCTGGGGAGACCCAGTACTTC CASRPQGAAGETQYF
. TRBJ1-1 TRBV7-9 . TGTGCCAGCAGCCCGACGGCAAGTCCGAACACTGAAGCTTTCTTT CASSPTASPNTEAFF
. TRBJ1-4 TRBV30 . TGTGCCTGGAGTGAGAGATTTGAAAAACTGTTTTTT CAWSERFEKLFF
. TRBJ2-3 TRBV29-1 TRBD1 TGCAGCGTTGACCGGACAGGGCGAGGCACAGATACGCAGTATTTT CSVDRTGRGTDTQYF
. TRBJ2-3 TRBV27 TRBD2 TGTGCCAGCAGTCTACTAGCGGGACGTTCTACTAGCACAGATACGCAGTATTTT CASSLLAGRSTSTDTQYF
. TRBJ1-3 TRBV6-6 . TGTGCCACCTTGGACCCGAGGGGGACGGGAAACACCATATATTTT CATLDPRGTGNTIYF
. TRBJ2-1 TRBV2 . TGTGCCAGCAGTCGGGACACGAAGCGCGGAGACAATGAGCAGTTCTTC CASSRDTKRGDNEQFF
. TRBJ1-2 TRBV6-5 . TGTGCCAGCAGTTACGGAACAGCTAACTATGGCTACACCTTC CASSYGTANYGYTF
. TRBJ2-3 TRBV9 . TGTGCCAGCAGCGTAGCGTCTAGCGTCAGCACAGATACGCAGTATTTT CASSVASSVSTDTQYF
. TRBJ2-1 TRBV4-2 TRBD2 TGTGCCAGCAGCCAAGATATGTTCGCGGGAGTCGAGCAGTTCTTC CASSQDMFAGVEQFF
. TRBJ2-5 TRBV18 . TGTGCCAGCTCTCCCACAGAAAAAGAGACCCAGTACTTC CASSPTEKETQYF
. TRBJ2-4 TRBV2 . TGTGCCAGCAGTGAACAGGCGGGAAACATTCAGTACTTC CASSEQAGNIQYF
. TRBJ2-7 TRBV6-6 . TGTGCCAGCAGTGGAACACGGGCTAGCAGAGAATACGAGCAGTACTTC CASSGTRASREYEQYF
. TRBJ2-2 TRBV30 TRBD2 TGTGCCTGGAGTGTACTAGCGGGTTACACCGGGGAGCTGTTTTTT CAWSVLAGYTGELFF
. TRBJ1-3 TRBV18 TRBD1 TGTGCCAGCTCACCTATCGGGACAGGGACGATCGGCTCTGGAAACACCATATATTTT CASSPIGTGTIGSGNTIYF
. TRBJ2-1 TRBV6-4 TRBD1 TGTGCCAGCAGTGACTCGACCCCGACAGGGGGTTCCTACAATGAGCAGTTCTTC CASSDSTPTGGSYNEQFF
once TRBJ1-4 TRBV11-2 TRBD1 TGTGCCAGCAGCCGAGGCGACAGGGGAACTAATGAAAAACTGTTTTTT CASSRGDRGTNEKLFF
. TRBJ1-4 TRBV7-6 . TGTGCCAGCAGCTTGGGGGGCGCGGGGAATGAAAAACTGTTTTTT CASSLGGAGNEKLFF
few TRBJ2-7 TRBV18 . TGTGCCAGCTCACCAAACCCAAAGAACGAGCAGTACTTC CASSPNPKNEQYF
. TRBJ1-1 TRBV28 TRBD1 TGTGCCAGCAGTTTGGCGCAGGGGGCTGAAGCTTTCTTT CASSLAQGAEAFF
. TRBJ2-7 TRBV4-2 TRBD1 TGTGCCAGCAGCCCGGGACAGGGTCGCGAGCAGTACTTC CASSPGQGREQYF
. TRBJ1-1 TRBV7-9 . TGTGCCAGCAGCCCAAGTGGAGGGCTGAGTACTGAAGCTTTCTTT CASSPSGGLSTEAFF
. TRBJ1-5 TRBV30 TRBD1 TGTGCCTGGAGTGCCTTGGACAGGCCTGGTCAGCCCCAGCATTTT CAWSALDRPGQPQHF
. TRBJ2-7 TRBV30 . TGTGCCTGGGGGGGTTTAGGCTACGAGCAGTACTTC CAWGGLGYEQYF
. TRBJ1-1 TRBV19 . TGTGCCAGTTTGGCCTCGGGAGGTAGGGTGTACGGTGAAGCTTTCTTT CASLASGGRVYGEAFF
once TRBJ1-5 TRBV5-1 . TGTGCCAGCAGCCGCGAGCACGGTCAGCCCCAGCATTTT CASSREHGQPQHF
. TRBJ2-1 TRBV7-8 TRBD2 TGTGCCAGCAGCTTAGAGGGAGGGTACCCTAGCAATGAGCAGTTCTTC CASSLEGGYPSNEQFF
. TRBJ2-7 TRBV7-9 TRBD1 TGTGCCAGCAGCTCCAGGGGGTACGGACAGTACTTC CASSSRGYGQYF
. TRBJ2-7 TRBV11-3 . TGTGCCAGCAGCCTAGAGACAGGCGGGCAGTACTTC CASSLETGGQYF
. TRBJ2-5 TRBV20-1 . TGCAGGAGCGGACGAGAGACCCAGTACTTC CRSGRETQYF
. TRBJ2-2 TRBV6-1 TRBD1 TGTGCCAGCTGCCGGGACAGAAACACCGGGGAGCTGTTTTTT CASCRDRNTGELFF
once TRBJ2-3 TRBV13 TRBD1 TGTGCCAGCAGCTCCAGATTACAGGGGAAACACACAGATACGCAGTATTTT CASSSRLQGKHTDTQYF
. TRBJ2-4 TRBV6-1 . TGTGCCAGCAGTGGGGCGGAGATAGCCAAAAACATTCAGTACTTC CASSGAEIAKNIQYF
many TRBJ1-6 TRBV6-6 . TGTGCCAGCAGTTGGGACACTCCCTATAATTCACCCCTCCACTTT CASSWDTPYNSPLHF
. TRBJ2-2 TRBV6-6 . TGTGCCAGCAGTTACGCGGAGAACACCGGGGAGCTGTTTTTT CASSYAENTGELFF
. TRBJ1-3 TRBV30 . TGTGCCGGGCCGACAGCCTCTGGAAACACCATATATTTT CAGPTASGNTIYF
once TRBJ1-1 TRBV6-5 . TGTGCCAGCAGTTACAGGGTGAACACTGAAGCTTTCTTT CASSYRVNTEAFF
. TRBJ2-4 TRBV19 . TGTGCCAGTAGTATGGTGGGCGCAGGTCAGTACTTC CASSMVGAGQYF
. TRBJ1-2 TRBV29-1 . TGCGGAGTTGGGTCGGGGTCAGGGGATGGCTACACCTTC CGVGSGSGDGYTF
once TRBJ2-1 TRBV6-1 TRBD2 TGTGCCAGCAGTGTTAGTAGCGGGAGTCCAGATGAGCAGTTCTTC CASSVSSGSPDEQFF
. TRBJ2-5 TRBV6-5 TRBD2 TGTGCCAGCATGGTGGGGGGGAGCCAAGAGACCCAGTACTTC CASMVGGSQETQYF
. TRBJ2-1 TRBV19 TRBD1 TGTGCCAGTAAGGACAGGCCCTTTGGCGTGGCCTACAATGAGCAGTTCTTC CASKDRPFGVAYNEQFF
. TRBJ1-1 TRBV6-1 . TGTGCCAGCAGTCGGAGAAACACTGAAGCTTTCTTT CASSRRNTEAFF